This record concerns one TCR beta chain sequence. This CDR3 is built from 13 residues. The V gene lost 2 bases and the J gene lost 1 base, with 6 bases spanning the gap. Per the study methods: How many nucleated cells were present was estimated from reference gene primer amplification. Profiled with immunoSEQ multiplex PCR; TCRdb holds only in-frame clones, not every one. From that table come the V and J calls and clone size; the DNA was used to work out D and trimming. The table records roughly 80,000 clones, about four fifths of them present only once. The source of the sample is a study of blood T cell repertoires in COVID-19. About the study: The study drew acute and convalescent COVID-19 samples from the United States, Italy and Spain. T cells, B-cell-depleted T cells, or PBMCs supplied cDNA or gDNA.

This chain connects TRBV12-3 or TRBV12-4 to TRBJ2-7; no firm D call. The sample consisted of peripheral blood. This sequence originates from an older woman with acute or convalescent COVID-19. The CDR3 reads CASSLWRSYEQYF. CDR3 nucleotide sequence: TGTGCCAGCAGTTTATGGCGGTCCTACGAGCAGTACTTC.